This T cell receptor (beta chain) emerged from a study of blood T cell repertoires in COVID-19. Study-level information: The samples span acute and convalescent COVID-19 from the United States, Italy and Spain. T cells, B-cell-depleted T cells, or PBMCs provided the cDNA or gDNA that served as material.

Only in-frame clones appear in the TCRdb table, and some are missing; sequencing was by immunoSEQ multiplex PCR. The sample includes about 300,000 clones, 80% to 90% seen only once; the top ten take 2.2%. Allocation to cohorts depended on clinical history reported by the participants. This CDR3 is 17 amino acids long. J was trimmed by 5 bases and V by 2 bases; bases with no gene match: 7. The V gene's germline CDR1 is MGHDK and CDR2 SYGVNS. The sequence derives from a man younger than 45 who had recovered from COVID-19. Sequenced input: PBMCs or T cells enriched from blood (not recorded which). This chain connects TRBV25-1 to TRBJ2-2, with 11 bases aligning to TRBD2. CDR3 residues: CASSEVSGGARTGELFF. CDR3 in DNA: TGTGCCAGCAGTGAAGTTAGCGGGGGGGCCCGGACCGGGGAGCTGTTTTTT.